This T cell receptor beta chain emerged from a study of cytomegalovirus exposure and HLA in healthy donors. Study results and caveats: Clusters of TCRs from the first cohort tended to co-occur in the 90 to 150 validation repertoires (as a later analysis found).

The table came from immunoSEQ multiplex PCR; TCRdb's copy has only in-frame clones and leaves some out. Among 50,000 to 70,000 clones, roughly 94% were seen once, and the ten largest hold 5.8%. CDR1 is MRHNA, CDR2 SNTAGT, per germline. This CDR3 spans 14 amino acids. V trimming: 7 bases; J trimming: 3 bases; junction bases outside the gene matches: 6. This clone appeared a single time. Its antigen is unknown. What was sequenced was PBMCs. The source of this sequence is a woman between 18 and 29 years old in good health and CMV-seropositive. V usage is TRBV6-4 and J usage is TRBJ1-5; 7 bases line up with TRBD1. As DNA, the CDR3 is TGTGCCAGCAAACCGGGACAGCACAATCAGCCCCAGCATTTT. Translation gives CASKPGQHNQPQHF.